This T cell receptor (beta chain) was captured in a study of cytomegalovirus exposure and HLA in healthy donors. Study outcomes and limitations: Presence/absence analysis assumed near-uniform sequencing depth across donors. The dataset shows that most TCR sequences were rare, while some public TCRs occurred in many donors. The sole available immune exposure information was CMV serostatus.

PCR primers comprised 60 Vbeta and 13 Jbeta primers. Using immunoSEQ multiplex PCR, the repertoire was profiled, and TCRdb retains in-frame clones only, with some absent. Altogether about 83,000 clones are present, roughly 79% being singletons, with the ten largest covering 5.5% to 7.5%. As concerns this clone: Its target is unknown.

CDR1 and CDR2 from the germline V gene are SGHTA and FQGTGA. The CDR3 runs to 14 residues. V lost 5 bases to trimming and J lost 5 bases, with 13 bases between them. This TCR was sampled from a man aged 18 to 35 in good health and CMV-seropositive. Sequenced material: PBMCs. The chain recombines TRBV7-3 with TRBJ2-1; a possible D gene is TRBD1 (5 bases). The CDR3 region has the DNA TGTGCCAGCAGCGGCTTGACAGAAAACAATGAGCAGTTCTTC. Amino acids: CASSGLTENNEQFF.